This entry lists 8 T cell receptor beta chains sequenced from one sample in a study of blood T cell repertoires in COVID-19. Method: immunoSEQ multiplex PCR; TCRdb's copy keeps in-frame clones and lacks some. Of some 300,000 clones in the sample, almost 90% are singletons; the top ten hold about 1%. The sequencing input was peripheral blood. These receptors all stem from a woman aged 35 to 49 with COVID-19, enrolled during active disease.

The genes are TRBV27 and TRBJ1-1, with D maybe TRBD1 (5 bases). There are 15 residues in the CDR3. V was trimmed by 0 bases and J by 10 bases, leaving 18 bases between them. The germline V gene has CDR1 MNHEY and CDR2 SMNVEV (reference sequence). In DNA form, the CDR3 reads TGTGCCAGCAGTTTATCCGTTTCGGCAGGGCCAGGAGCTTTCTTT. Protein sequence: CASSLSVSAGPGAFF.

This clone came up once. The chain has TRBV28 and TRBJ1-4, with D possibly being TRBD1 (6 bases). Germline lookup yields CDR1 MDHEN and CDR2 SYDVKM. Trimming removed 7 bases at V and 8 bases at J, with 17 bases between. The CDR3 totals 14 residues. CDR3: CASNAVRGQEKLFF. As DNA, the CDR3 is TGTGCCAGCAATGCAGTGAGGGGACAAGAAAAACTGTTTTTT.

This chain connects TRBV7-2 to TRBJ2-3; weak D call: TRBD1 (8 bases). Germline V gives CDR1 SGHTA, CDR2 FQGNSA. The CDR3 is made up of 16 amino acids. V was trimmed by 4 bases and J by 3 bases, leaving 17 bases between them. CDR3 DNA sequence: TGTGCCAGCAGCTCCCGACAGGGGCGGGGGACAGATACGCAGTATTTT. Translation: CASSSRQGRGTDTQYF.

V usage is TRBV10-3 and J usage is TRBJ1-3; possibly TRBD1 for D (6 bases). Trimming removed 9 bases from V and 3 bases from J, with 15 bases in between. Germline V gene data show CDR1 as ENHRY and CDR2 as SYGVKD. The CDR3 is 14 residues long. For the CDR3, the DNA is TGTGCCATTACGACAGGAAGGAGTGGAAACACCATATATTTT. The encoded protein is CAITTGRSGNTIYF.

The CDR3 here is CASSAKNRGLSGNTIYF. CDR3 nucleotides: TGTGCCAGCAGTGCAAAGAACAGGGGGCTTTCTGGAAACACCATATATTTT. The chain uses TRBV6-4 and TRBJ1-3; 9 bases line up with TRBD1. The V gene end was trimmed by 4 bases and the J gene end by 1 base; junction bases not matched to a gene: 8. Germline V gives CDR1 MRHNA, CDR2 SNTAGT. The CDR3 has 17 amino acids.

This clone occurred a few times. The chain is built from TRBV5-1 and TRBJ1-6; 7 bases are a match to TRBD1. The CDR3 has 13 residues. V gave up 3 bases and J gave up 8 bases; unmatched junction bases: 2. The germline V gene encodes CDR1 SGHRS and CDR2 YFSETQ. This CDR3 reads CASSWGTDSPLHF. Written as DNA, the CDR3 is TGCGCCAGCAGCTGGGGGACAGATTCACCCCTCCACTTT.

The chain links TRBV7-9 to TRBJ2-1; 7 bases fit TRBD2. Trimming removed 2 bases from V and 4 bases from J; junction bases left unmatched: 5. The CDR3 runs to 15 residues. Looked up from germline, CDR1 is SEHNR and CDR2 is FQNEAQ (reference sequence). CDR3 coding DNA: TGTGCCAGCAGCTTAAGCCAGGGACTATACAATGAGCAGTTCTTC. Amino acids: CASSLSQGLYNEQFF.

This chain uses TRBV10-3 with TRBJ2-7; TRBD1 matches 8 bases. Per the germline V gene, CDR1 is ENHRY and CDR2 is SYGVKD. This CDR3 is 14 amino acids long. With 6 bases clipped from V and 6 bases from J, the junction kept 10 bases outside the gene matches. For the CDR3, the DNA is TGTGCCATCAGCCCGGGACAGGACATCGCCGAGCAGTACTTC. This translates into CAISPGQDIAEQYF.